A single sample is the source of the 20 T cell receptor beta chains below, sequenced in a study of blood T cell repertoires in COVID-19. TCRdb's copy holds only in-frame clones and misses some; the assay was immunoSEQ multiplex PCR. This sample carries tens of thousands of clones, approximately 88% of them seen once, and the ten largest clones take 5.8%. The specimen sequenced was peripheral blood. The receptors shown here come from a man over 45 with active COVID-19.

The CDR3 nucleotides are TGTGCCAGCACCCCCACACGAAGACAAGAGACCCAGTACTTC. Encoded protein: CASTPTRRQETQYF. The gene calls are TRBV28 and TRBJ2-5; D not resolved. Germline V gives CDR1 MDHEN, CDR2 SYDVKM. The CDR3 is 14 amino acids. V lost 7 bases and J 2 bases, leaving 14 bases between the germline ends. The variable domain in full, completed from reference TRBV28 and TRBJ2-5, reads DVKVTQSSRYLVKRTGEKVFLECVQDMDHENMFWYRQDPGLGLRLIYFSYDVKMKEKGDIPEGYSVSREKKERFSLILESASTNQTSMYLCASTPTRRQETQYFGPGTRLLVL.

The chain joins TRBV19 to TRBJ1-5; D remains ambiguous. Germline V CDR1 and CDR2: LNHDA, SQIVND (reference sequence). V was shortened by 5 bases and J by 0 bases, with 5 bases between the two germline ends. This CDR3 is built from 13 residues. The CDR3 here is CASSYNSNQPQHF. CDR3 sequence (DNA): TGTGCCAGTAGTTACAATAGCAATCAGCCCCAGCATTTT.

This clone is medium-sized (0.01 to 0.1%) in the sample. The chain couples TRBV5-6 to TRBJ1-2, with a weak D call TRBD1 (5 bases). This CDR3 contains 16 residues. V gave up 0 bases and J gave up 5 bases, with 17 bases separating them. The germline CDR1 and CDR2 sequences are SGHDT and YYEEEE. Written as DNA, the CDR3 is TGTGCCAGCAGCTTGGCCGGGACTCGAATTTCTTATGGCTACACCTTC. Translating gives CASSLAGTRISYGYTF.

The CDR3 sequence is CASREQVRNQPQHF. CDR3 coding DNA: TGTGCCAGCAGGGAACAGGTTCGCAATCAGCCCCAGCATTTT. V is TRBV2 and J is TRBJ1-5; maybe TRBD1 (5 bases). This CDR3 region has 14 residues. The V end lost 6 bases, the J end lost 2 bases, and 11 bases lay between the germline ends. The germline V gene has CDR1 SNHLY and CDR2 FYNNEI.

V usage is TRBV4-3 and J usage is TRBJ2-3; 7 bases fit TRBD2. With 4 bases clipped from V and 2 bases from J, the junction kept 6 bases outside the gene matches. The CDR3 covers 15 residues. Germline CDR1 is LGHNA and CDR2 is YSLEER. The CDR3 coding sequence is TGCGCCAGCAGCCGAGGCGGGGGAAACACAGATACGCAGTATTTT. It is translated as CASSRGGGNTDTQYF.

The CDR3 loop is CASSLNSNRVEETQYF. The CDR3 nucleotides read TGTGCCAGCAGTTTGAACAGCAACAGGGTCGAAGAGACCCAGTACTTC. This sequence joins TRBV27 and TRBJ2-5, with D possibly being TRBD1 (6 bases). CDR3 length equals 16 residues. CDR1 and CDR2 (germline): MNHEY, SMNVEV (reference sequence). V dropped 3 bases and J dropped 3 bases, with 17 bases sitting between them.

The rearrangement links TRBV11-3 to TRBJ2-5, with a tentative D call TRBD1 (6 bases). The CDR3 contains 14 residues. V was clipped by 3 bases and J by 4 bases, with 12 bases between them. Germline V gene sequence: CDR1 SGHNT, CDR2 YENEEA. CDR3 residues: CASSLTRGAETQYF. CDR3 sequence (DNA): TGTGCCAGCAGCTTGACCAGGGGAGCAGAGACCCAGTACTTC.

The V and J genes are TRBV4-2 and TRBJ2-7; TRBD1 matches at 8 bases. The junction had 7 bases not matched to a gene; V was cut back by 4 bases and J by 5 bases. Germline loops: CDR1 LGHNA, CDR2 YNFKEQ. This CDR3 comprises 14 residues. The CDR3 reads CASSPRQGSHEQYF. CDR3 nucleotide sequence: TGTGCCAGCAGCCCGCGACAGGGGTCCCACGAGCAGTACTTC.

This clone was found once. V is TRBV19 and J is TRBJ2-2; 8 positions agree with TRBD2. The CDR3 length is 13 residues. CDR1 LNHDA and CDR2 SQIVND come from the germline V gene (reference sequence). The V gene end was trimmed by 5 bases and the J gene end by 7 bases; junction bases not matched to a gene: 3. CDR3 residues: CASSLSGDGELFF. The CDR3 DNA follows: TGTGCCAGTAGTCTTAGCGGGGACGGGGAGCTGTTTTTT.

This clone was observed a single time. This sequence joins TRBV7-9 and TRBJ2-3; 11 bases are a match to TRBD2. Germline V gene data show CDR1 as SEHNR and CDR2 as FQNEAQ (reference sequence). With V trimmed by 1 base and J by 4 bases, 4 bases remained unmatched. The CDR3 length is 16 residues. The CDR3 loop reads CASSLGLAGLSDTQYF. CDR3 nucleotide sequence: TGTGCCAGCAGCTTAGGACTAGCGGGGCTTTCAGATACGCAGTATTTT.

The V gene is TRBV28, the J gene TRBJ2-2; D perhaps matches TRBD1 (6 bases). V was cut by 11 bases and J by 4 bases, with 14 bases left in between. Germline V gene sequence: CDR1 MDHEN, CDR2 SYDVKM. The CDR3 extends over 13 amino acids. The CDR3 nucleotides read TGTGCCGGGGGCGCGAGCGGCACCGGGGAGCTGTTTTTT. It encodes CAGGASGTGELFF.

The rearrangement links TRBV3-1 (or the pseudogene TRBV3-2) to TRBJ2-3; unclear D gene. The CDR3 is made up of 16 amino acids. Germline V gene data show CDR1 as LGHDT and CDR2 as YNNKEL (reference sequence). V was clipped by 1 base and J by 4 bases, with 15 bases between them. In DNA, the CDR3 is TGTGCCAGCAGCCAAGGGGCCGGCCGCACGTCAGATACGCAGTATTTT. Its protein product is CASSQGAGRTSDTQYF.

This chain uses TRBV21-1 with TRBJ2-7; the table's D call, TRBD1, has no DNA check behind it. TRBV21-1 is given as a pseudogene. The CDR3 extends over 15 amino acids. The CDR3 region is CASSKGLPQGYEQYF. The CDR3 DNA reads as TGTGCCAGCAGCAAAGGACTCCCACAGGGCTACGAGCAGTACTTC.

This chain links TRBV7-9 with TRBJ1-2; tentative D call: TRBD1 (6 bases). Germline assignment: CDR1 SEHNR and CDR2 FQNEAQ (reference sequence). The CDR3 is 15 residues long. Trimming left V 0 bases short and J 3 bases short, with 11 bases between. The CDR3 bases are TGTGCCAGCAGCTTAGCGCATGGGGGCCACTATGGCTACACCTTC. As protein: CASSLAHGGHYGYTF.

The CDR3 region has the DNA TGTGCCAGCAGCCGCGGACAGGGGCAAAACATTCAGTACTTC. It yields the protein CASSRGQGQNIQYF. The chain combines TRBV7-3 with TRBJ2-4; 9 nucleotides agree with TRBD1. The germline gives CDR1 SGHTA, CDR2 FQGTGA. The CDR3 contains 14 residues. The junction had 4 bases not matched to a gene; V was cut back by 5 bases and J by 5 bases.

This chain connects TRBV7-9 to TRBJ1-3; no firm D call. Deletions cut 4 bases from V and 0 bases from J, with 7 bases between. The CDR3 contains 14 residues. The germline CDR1 and CDR2 sequences are SEHNR and FQNEAQ (reference sequence). This CDR3 reads CASSSSVSGNTIYF. CDR3 sequence (DNA): TGTGCCAGCAGCTCGTCGGTCTCTGGAAACACCATATATTTT. Full variable domain (remainder filled in from reference TRBV7-9 and TRBJ1-3): DTGVSQNPRHKITKRGQNVTFRCDPISEHNRLYWYRQTLGQGPEFLTYFQNEAQLEKSRLLSDRFSAERPKGSFSTLEIQRTEQGDSAMYLCASSSSVSGNTIYFGEGSWLTVV.

V gene TRBV30 combines with J gene TRBJ2-5; 10 nucleotides agree with TRBD2. This CDR3 comprises 11 residues. Trimming cost V 3 bases and J 9 bases; bases outside gene matches: 1. CDR1 is GTSNPN and CDR2 is SVGIG in the germline V gene (reference sequence). DNA for the CDR3: TGTGCCTGGAGAGCGGGAGGGGCCCAGTACTTC. Amino acids: CAWRAGGAQYF. The full variable domain, with the rest looked up from reference TRBV30 and TRBJ2-5, is SQTIHQWPATLVQPVGSPLSLECTVEGTSNPNLYWYRQAAGRGLQLLFYSVGIGQISSEVPQNLSASRPQDRQFILSSKKLLLSDSGFYLCAWRAGGAQYFGPGTRLLVL.

This clone was found once. The rearrangement joins TRBV9 to TRBJ2-7; a weak D match, TRBD1 (6 bases). Deletions cut 4 bases from V and 1 base from J, with 12 bases between. This CDR3 spans 14 amino acids. Germline assignment: CDR1 SGDLS and CDR2 YYNGEE. For the CDR3, the DNA is TGTGCCAGCAGCCCTTTAGGGACATCCTACGAGCAGTACTTC. Its translation is CASSPLGTSYEQYF. Drawing the rest from reference TRBV9 and TRBJ2-7, the complete variable domain is DSGVTQTPKHLITATGQRVTLRCSPRSGDLSVYWYQQSLDQGLQFLIQYYNGEERAKGNILERFSAQQFPDLHSELNLSSLELGDSALYFCASSPLGTSYEQYFGPGTRLTVT.

V gene TRBV19 combines with J gene TRBJ1-5; D is ambiguous. The CDR3 spans 17 residues. From germline, CDR1 is LNHDA and CDR2 SQIVND (reference sequence). V was pared by 0 bases and J by 0 bases, with 12 bases between. In DNA form, the CDR3 reads TGTGCCAGTAGTATAGACCGGGAGAGGAGTAGCAATCAGCCCCAGCATTTT. Amino acid sequence: CASSIDRERSSNQPQHF.

This rearrangement joins TRBV24-1 to TRBJ1-5, with D possibly matching TRBD1 (5 bases). From germline, CDR1 is KGHDR and CDR2 SFDVKD. The V end was cut by 7 bases, the J end by 1 base, with 10 bases between. The CDR3 has 14 residues. The DNA for the CDR3 is TGTGCCACCAGCGCACCAGGGAGCAATCAGCCCCAGCATTTT. It codes for CATSAPGSNQPQHF.